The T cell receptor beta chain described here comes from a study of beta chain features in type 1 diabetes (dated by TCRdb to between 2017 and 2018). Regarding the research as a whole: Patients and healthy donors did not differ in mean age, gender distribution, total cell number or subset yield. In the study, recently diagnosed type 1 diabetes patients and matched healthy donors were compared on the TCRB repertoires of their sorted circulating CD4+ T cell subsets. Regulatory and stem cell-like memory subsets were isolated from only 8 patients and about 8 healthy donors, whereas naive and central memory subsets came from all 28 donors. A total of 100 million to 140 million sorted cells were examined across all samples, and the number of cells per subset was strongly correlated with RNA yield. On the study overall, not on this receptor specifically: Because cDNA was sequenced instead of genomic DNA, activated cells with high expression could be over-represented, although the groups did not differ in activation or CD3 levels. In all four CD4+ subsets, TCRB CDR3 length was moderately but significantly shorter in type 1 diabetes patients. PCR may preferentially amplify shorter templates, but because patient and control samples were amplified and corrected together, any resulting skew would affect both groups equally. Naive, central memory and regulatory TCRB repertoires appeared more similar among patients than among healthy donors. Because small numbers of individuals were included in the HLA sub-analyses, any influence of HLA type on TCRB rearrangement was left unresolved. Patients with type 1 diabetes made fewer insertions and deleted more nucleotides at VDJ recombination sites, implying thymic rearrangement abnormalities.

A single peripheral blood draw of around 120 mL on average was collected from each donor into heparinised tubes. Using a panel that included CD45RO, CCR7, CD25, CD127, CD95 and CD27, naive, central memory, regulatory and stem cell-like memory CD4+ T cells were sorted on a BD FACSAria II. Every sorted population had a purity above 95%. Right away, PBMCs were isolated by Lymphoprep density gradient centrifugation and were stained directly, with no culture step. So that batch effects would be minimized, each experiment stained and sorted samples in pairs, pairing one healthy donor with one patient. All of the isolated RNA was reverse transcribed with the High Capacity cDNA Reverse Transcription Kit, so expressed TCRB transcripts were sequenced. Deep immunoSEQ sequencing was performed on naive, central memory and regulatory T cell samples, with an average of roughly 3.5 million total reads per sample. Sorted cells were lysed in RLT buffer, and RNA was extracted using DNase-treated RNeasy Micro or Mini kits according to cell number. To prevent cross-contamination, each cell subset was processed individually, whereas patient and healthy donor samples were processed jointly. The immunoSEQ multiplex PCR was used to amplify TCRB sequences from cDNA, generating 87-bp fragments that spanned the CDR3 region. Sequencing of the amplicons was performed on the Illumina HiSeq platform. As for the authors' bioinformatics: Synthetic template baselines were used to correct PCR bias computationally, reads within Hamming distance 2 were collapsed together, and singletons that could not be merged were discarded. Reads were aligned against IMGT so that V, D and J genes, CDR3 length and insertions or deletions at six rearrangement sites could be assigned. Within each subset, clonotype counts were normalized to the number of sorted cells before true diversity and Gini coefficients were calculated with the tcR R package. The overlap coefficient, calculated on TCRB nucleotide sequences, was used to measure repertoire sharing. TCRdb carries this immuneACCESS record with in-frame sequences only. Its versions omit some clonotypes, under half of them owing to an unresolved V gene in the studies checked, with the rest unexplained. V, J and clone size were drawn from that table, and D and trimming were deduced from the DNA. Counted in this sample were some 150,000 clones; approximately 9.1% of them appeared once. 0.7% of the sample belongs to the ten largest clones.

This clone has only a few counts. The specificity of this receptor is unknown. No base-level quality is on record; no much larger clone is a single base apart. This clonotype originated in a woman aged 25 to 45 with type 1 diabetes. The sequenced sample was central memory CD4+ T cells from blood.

CDR3 protein: CASSPRYSYGYTF. The sequenced DNA: TGTGCCAGCAGTCCTCGGTACAGTTATGGCTACACCTTC. This chain joins TRBV6-6 to TRBJ1-2; the D gene cannot be named for sure. CDR1 MNHNY and CDR2 SVGAGI are derived from the germline V gene (reference sequence). Cut back by 5 bases and 5 bases, the V and J ends lie 12 bases apart. The CDR3, cysteine through phenylalanine, is 13 amino acids long. Solely the CDR3 DNA is kept, with 39 bases framed from the first base.